Each of the 27 T cell receptor beta chains below was sequenced from the same sample in a study of blood T cell repertoires in COVID-19. The table came from immunoSEQ multiplex PCR; TCRdb's copy has only in-frame clones and leaves some out. The data hold 210,000 or so clones, with less than 85% observed a single time. Sequenced: peripheral blood. Every receptor here comes from a woman of 80 years or more with COVID-19, enrolled during active disease.

V and J are TRBV19 and TRBJ2-2; 10 bases map to TRBD2. CDR3 length: 14 residues. V shed 8 bases, J shed 6 bases, and the junction held 6 bases outside the gene matches. Germline lookup yields CDR1 LNHDA and CDR2 SQIVND (reference sequence). CDR3 sequence reads: CASLSGGAAGELFF. CDR3 nucleotide sequence: TGTGCCAGTCTGAGCGGGGGGGCTGCCGGGGAGCTGTTTTTT.

This clone came up a few times. CDR3 bases: TGTGCCAGCAGCCAAGATGTCCGCGGGGGAAATCAGCCCCAGCATTTT. Translated: CASSQDVRGGNQPQHF. The rearrangement joins TRBV4-2 to TRBJ1-5, with D possibly being TRBD1 (5 bases). Trimming cost V 0 bases and J 4 bases, with 13 bases left between them. The CDR3 has 16 residues. Germline values: CDR1 LGHNA, CDR2 YNFKEQ.

V is TRBV29-1 and J is TRBJ1-5; the D gene is possibly TRBD1 (6 bases). This CDR3 comprises 14 residues. V gave up 4 bases and J gave up 4 bases, with 14 bases separating them. The germline V gene encodes CDR1 SQVTM and CDR2 ANQGSEA. CDR3: CSVAAGDTNQPQHF. In DNA form, the CDR3 reads TGCAGCGTTGCGGCAGGGGATACGAATCAGCCCCAGCATTTT.

Concerning this clone: The same CDR3 can be traced to other DNA sequences in this sample. The chain links TRBV6-6 to TRBJ2-1; tentatively, D is TRBD2 (6 bases). The CDR3 extends over 15 amino acids. V was pared by 2 bases and J by 0 bases, with 8 bases between. Germline V CDR1 and CDR2: MNHNY, SVGAGI (reference sequence). The CDR3 nucleotides are TGTGCCAGCAGTTACGGGGGGAGCTCCTACAATGAGCAGTTCTTC. It encodes CASSYGGSSYNEQFF.

The CDR3 sequence: CASMVRTSGDYNEQFF. The CDR3 DNA is TGTGCCAGTATGGTCCGGACTAGCGGGGACTACAATGAGCAGTTCTTC. The J gene is TRBJ2-1, the V gene TRBV19; 12 bases are a match to TRBD2. The germline CDR1 and CDR2 sequences are LNHDA and SQIVND (reference sequence). V dropped 7 bases and J dropped 3; count of bases not matched to a gene: 7. The CDR3 is 16 amino acids.

The rearrangement uses TRBV5-1 and TRBJ2-7, with TRBD2 identical over 10 bases. Germline CDR1 is SGHRS and CDR2 is YFSETQ. The trim removed 3 bases at V and 2 bases at J, leaving 2 bases unmatched. This CDR3 has 14 amino acids. CDR3 region: CASSSTSGAYEQYF. CDR3 coding DNA: TGCGCCAGCAGCTCCACTAGCGGGGCCTACGAGCAGTACTTC.

This clone was recorded once. V usage is TRBV24-1 and J usage is TRBJ1-4, with 8 bases lining up with TRBD1. V lost 5 bases and J lost 6; bases outside the gene matches: 10. Per germline, CDR1 KGHDR and CDR2 SFDVKD. The CDR3 has 16 residues. CDR3 nucleotides: TGTGCCACCAGTGGTGGACAGGGACCCTACGATGAAAAACTGTTTTTT. This sequence encodes CATSGGQGPYDEKLFF.

V usage is TRBV20-1 and J usage is TRBJ2-7; a possible D gene is TRBD1 (6 bases). This CDR3 comprises 13 residues. V lost 3 bases and J lost 5, with 14 bases in between. Per the germline V gene, CDR1 is DFQATT and CDR2 is SNEGSKA (reference sequence). The CDR3 DNA follows: TGCAGTGCTAGTGCCGCTGGGACACACGAGCAGTACTTC. Its translation: CSASAAGTHEQYF.

V usage is TRBV7-3 and J usage is TRBJ1-3; weak D call: TRBD1 (5 bases). V was clipped by 5 bases and J by 0 bases, with 14 bases between them. CDR1 is SGHTA and CDR2 is FQGTGA in the germline V gene. This CDR3 has 16 amino acids. DNA for the CDR3: TGTGCCAGCAGCCGATTAACACAGGACTCTGGAAACACCATATATTTT. It translates to CASSRLTQDSGNTIYF.

The gene calls are TRBV5-4 and TRBJ2-1; weak D call: TRBD2 (5 bases). Looked up from germline, CDR1 is SGHNT and CDR2 is YYREEE (reference sequence). The germline V and J ends were trimmed by 0 bases and 10 bases, with 8 bases remaining between them. The length of the CDR3 is 12 residues. The CDR3 DNA reads TGTGCCAGCAGCTTGGTAACGGGGGAGCAGTTCTTC. This codes for CASSLVTGEQFF.

This chain joins TRBV9 and TRBJ2-5; 11 bases align to TRBD2. The V gene's germline CDR1 is SGDLS and CDR2 YYNGEE. After removal of 2 bases from V and 5 bases from J, the junction contained 2 bases not matched to a gene. This CDR3 is 14 amino acids long. CDR3 in DNA: TGTGCCAGCAGCGTTTCTAGCGGGGGGGAGACCCAGTACTTC. This encodes CASSVSSGGETQYF.

The V call is TRBV12-2, the J call TRBJ1-5. TRBV12-2 is a pseudogene segment. The CDR3 has 15 amino acids. For the CDR3, the DNA is TGTGCAAGTCGCTTAGCCTCGGGGGGCCATCAGCCCCAGCATTTT. Translation: CASRLASGGHQPQHF.

The chain has TRBV19 and TRBJ1-2, with a weak D call TRBD1 (6 bases). CDR1 and CDR2 from the germline V gene are LNHDA and SQIVND (reference sequence). Trimming removed 3 bases at V and 4 bases at J, with 21 bases between. This CDR3 has 17 amino acids. The CDR3 bases are TGTGCCAGTAGTATCCCGACAGGCCAACCCCGGGGCTATGGCTACACCTTC. Residues: CASSIPTGQPRGYGYTF.

A word on this clone: The junction does not match germline at one end; this may be a read error. V usage is TRBV7-9 and J usage is TRBJ1-5; D is unclear. The CDR3 sequence is 11 residues long. Germline V gene lookup returns CDR1 SEHNR and CDR2 FQNEAQ (reference sequence). CDR3 sequence (DNA): TGTGCCAGCAGCTCCGAACGGGTCGTCACTTTT. This encodes CASSSERVVTF.

The CDR3 sequence is CASTGDPGNEQFF. The CDR3 nucleotides read TGTGCCAGCACGGGCGACCCAGGGAATGAGCAGTTCTTC. The V and J genes are TRBV2 and TRBJ2-1; TRBD1 is a possible D gene (5 bases). The CDR3 has 13 residues. CDR1 is SNHLY, CDR2 FYNNEI, per germline. Trimming removed 7 bases from V and 7 bases from J, with 14 bases in between.

The rearrangement uses TRBV28 and TRBJ2-1, with 9 positions matching TRBD2. CDR3 length equals 17 residues. Germline V CDR1 and CDR2: MDHEN, SYDVKM. The V gene end was trimmed by 4 bases and the J gene end by 3 bases; junction bases not matched to a gene: 10. The chain's CDR3 is CASSWTSARGVYNEQFF. The CDR3 DNA reads TGTGCCAGCAGTTGGACTAGCGCCCGAGGGGTCTACAATGAGCAGTTCTTC.

The CDR3 DNA is TGCGCCAGCAGCACCGGGACAGGGCTTTACAATGAGCAGTTCTTC. It is translated as CASSTGTGLYNEQFF. V gene TRBV5-1 combines with J gene TRBJ2-1; 9 bases line up with TRBD1. The V gene end was trimmed by 4 bases and the J gene end by 4 bases; junction bases not matched to a gene: 6. This CDR3 region has 15 residues. Germline CDR1 reads SGHRS; CDR2 reads YFSETQ.

This sequence joins TRBV3-1 (or the pseudogene TRBV3-2) and TRBJ2-1; a possible D gene is TRBD2 (6 bases). V lost 4 bases and J 3 bases, leaving 13 bases between the germline ends. The CDR3 totals 15 residues. CDR1 LGHDT and CDR2 YNNKEL come from the germline V gene (reference sequence). CDR3 loop: CASSPGDSIYNEQFF. The CDR3 DNA reads as TGTGCCAGCAGCCCGGGGGACTCCATCTACAATGAGCAGTTCTTC.

DNA for the CDR3: TGCGCCAGCAGCTTGGGCCTAGAACAAGAGACCCAGTACTTC. Translating it yields CASSLGLEQETQYF. J is TRBJ2-5 and V is TRBV5-1; D ambiguous. Trimming cost V 0 bases and J 2 bases, with 8 bases left between them. This CDR3 region has 14 residues. Germline V lookup: CDR1 SGHRS, CDR2 YFSETQ.

The CDR3 reads CASGTLDSFLYEQYF. The CDR3 DNA sequence: TGTGCCAGCGGGACCCTGGACAGCTTCCTCTACGAGCAGTACTTC. J is TRBJ2-7 and V is TRBV28; D might be TRBD1 (6 bases). The CDR3 loop spans 15 amino acids. V lost 8 bases, J lost 3 bases, and 20 bases lay in between. Germline V lookup: CDR1 MDHEN, CDR2 SYDVKM.

This clone was recorded many times. The chain links TRBV29-1 to TRBJ2-1; 7 nucleotides align to TRBD2. The CDR3 runs to 13 residues. Per germline, CDR1 SQVTM and CDR2 ANQGSEA. The ends lost 6 bases at V and 11 bases at J; junction bases unmatched: 13. CDR3 bases: TGCAGCGTCGCCGGGACTACTAACCCCCAGCAGTTCTTC. The encoded protein is CSVAGTTNPQQFF.

The V and J genes are TRBV2 and TRBJ2-2; D not resolved. The CDR3 sequence is 15 residues long. The germline gives CDR1 SNHLY, CDR2 FYNNEI. V was clipped by 4 bases and J by 3 bases, with 12 bases between them. DNA for the CDR3: TGTGCCAGCAGTGGGTGGTCTAGAGACACCGGGGAGCTGTTTTTT. This encodes CASSGWSRDTGELFF.

With regard to this clone: Other DNA sequences in the same sample also yield this CDR3. V is TRBV15 and J is TRBJ2-5; D might be TRBD1 (6 bases). Germline V gene lookup returns CDR1 LNHNV and CDR2 YYDKDF (reference sequence). The CDR3 contains 15 residues. V gave up 0 bases and J gave up 4 bases, with 12 bases separating them. As DNA, the CDR3 is TGTGCCACCAGCAGAGATCGGGGCAGGGGAGAGACCCAGTACTTC. Translation: CATSRDRGRGETQYF.

The chain recombines TRBV3-1 (or the pseudogene TRBV3-2) with TRBJ1-5, with D uncertain. Trimming removed 1 base at V and 7 bases at J, with 5 bases between. Looked up from germline, CDR1 is LGHDT and CDR2 is YNNKEL (reference sequence). This CDR3 is built from 12 residues. CDR3 DNA sequence: TGTGCCAGCAGCCAAGGGCGGCAGCCCCAGCATTTT. It codes for CASSQGRQPQHF.

This chain links TRBV4-1 with TRBJ1-6; D not certain. There are 15 residues in the CDR3. CDR1 and CDR2 from the germline V gene are MGHRA and YSYEKL. The V gene lost 4 bases and the J gene lost 10 bases, with 17 bases spanning the gap. CDR3 nucleotide sequence: TGCGCCAGCAGCCCGACCGCAGGCGTCGGATCACCCCTCCACTTT. Amino acid sequence: CASSPTAGVGSPLHF.

The gene calls are TRBV4-2 and TRBJ2-1; a weak D match, TRBD2 (6 bases). The CDR3 has 15 residues. Trimming left V 4 bases short and J 2 bases short, with 12 bases between. In germline, CDR1 is LGHNA, CDR2 YNFKEQ. The CDR3 reads CASSLERAPYNEQFF. CDR3 DNA sequence: TGTGCCAGCAGCCTAGAGCGGGCCCCCTACAATGAGCAGTTCTTC.

This clone was picked up one time. The chain is built from TRBV19 and TRBJ2-3, with D possibly matching TRBD2 (5 bases). This CDR3 has 17 residues. The V end lost 2 bases, the J end lost 0 bases, and 15 bases lay between the germline ends. Germline V gene sequence: CDR1 LNHDA, CDR2 SQIVND (reference sequence). CDR3 residues: CASSIPRTGTSTDTQYF. In DNA form, the CDR3 reads TGTGCCAGTAGTATACCCCGGACTGGTACTAGCACAGATACGCAGTATTTT.